This T cell receptor (beta chain) was obtained from a study of cytomegalovirus exposure and HLA in healthy donors. Germline V CDR1 and CDR2: MDHEN, SYDVKM. The CDR3 runs 13 residues. Trimming took 9 bases from V and 0 from J, leaving 12 bases between them. Sequencing was performed with immunoSEQ multiplex PCR; in TCRdb, only in-frame clones are kept and a portion is missing. Of around 350,000 clones in the sample, 80% to 90% were seen once. Sequencing was performed on PBMCs. The sequence derives from a woman between 18 and 29 years old in good health and CMV-seronegative. The chain couples TRBV28 to TRBJ2-7; D remains unclear. The DNA of the CDR3 is TGTGCCAGTGAAACTCCTAGCTCCTACGAGCAGTACTTC. It encodes CASETPSSYEQYF.